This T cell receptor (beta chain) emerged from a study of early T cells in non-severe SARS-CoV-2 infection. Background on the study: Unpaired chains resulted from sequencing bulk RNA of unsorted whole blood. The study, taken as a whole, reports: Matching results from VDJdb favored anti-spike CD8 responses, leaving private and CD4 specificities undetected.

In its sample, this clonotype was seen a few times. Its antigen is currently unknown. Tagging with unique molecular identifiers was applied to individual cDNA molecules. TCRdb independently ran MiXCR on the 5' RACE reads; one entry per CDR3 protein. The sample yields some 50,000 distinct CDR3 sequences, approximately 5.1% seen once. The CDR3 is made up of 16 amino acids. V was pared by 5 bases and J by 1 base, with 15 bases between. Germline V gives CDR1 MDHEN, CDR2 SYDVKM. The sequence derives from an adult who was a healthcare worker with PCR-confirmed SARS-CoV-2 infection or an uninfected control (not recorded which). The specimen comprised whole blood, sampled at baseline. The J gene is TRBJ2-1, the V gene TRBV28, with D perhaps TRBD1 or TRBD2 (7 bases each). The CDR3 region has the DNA TGTGCCAGCAGTCCCACAGGGGAGGGGTCCTACAATGAGCAGTTCTTC. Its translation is CASSPTGEGSYNEQFF. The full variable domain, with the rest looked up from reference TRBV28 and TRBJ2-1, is DVKVTQSSRYLVKRTGEKVFLECVQDMDHENMFWYRQDPGLGLRLIYFSYDVKMKEKGDIPEGYSVSREKKERFSLILESASTNQTSMYLCASSPTGEGSYNEQFFGPGTRLTVL.